The 15 T cell receptor beta chains below were found in one sample sequenced in a study of blood T cell repertoires in COVID-19. The data were produced by immunoSEQ multiplex PCR, yet TCRdb's version contains in-frame clones alone and is incomplete. The sample has 280,000 or so clones, 75% to 90% seen once. Material for sequencing was PBMCs or T cells enriched from blood (not recorded which). These receptors all come from a young man who had recovered from COVID-19.

This sequence joins TRBV11-3 and TRBJ2-2; D is possibly TRBD2 (5 bases). V lost 2 bases, J lost 6 bases, and 16 bases lay in between. The CDR3 spans 16 residues. Per the germline V gene, CDR1 is SGHNT and CDR2 is YENEEA. CDR3 DNA sequence: TGTGCCAGCAGCTTACGGCCCGGGTGGGGAGCCGGGGAGCTGTTTTTT. As protein: CASSLRPGWGAGELFF. Filled out from reference TRBV11-3 and TRBJ2-2, the complete variable domain reads EAGVVQSPRYKIIEKKQPVAFWCNPISGHNTLYWYLQNLGQGPELLIRYENEEAVDDSQLPKDRFSAERLKGVDSTLKIQPAELGDSAVYLCASSLRPGWGAGELFFGEGSRLTVL.

This chain uses TRBV6-6 with TRBJ1-6; D ambiguous. The CDR3 extends over 16 amino acids. The V gene lost 5 bases and the J gene lost 7 bases, with 18 bases spanning the gap. Germline V gene lookup returns CDR1 MNHNY and CDR2 SVGAGI (reference sequence). The CDR3 is CASSPPVGGVNSPLHF. CDR3 in DNA: TGTGCCAGCAGTCCTCCCGTGGGCGGGGTGAATTCACCCCTCCACTTT.

V and J are TRBV7-9 and TRBJ2-7; 12 nucleotides line up with TRBD1. V shed 1 base, J shed 7 bases, and the junction held 8 bases outside the gene matches. Germline V gene data show CDR1 as SEHNR and CDR2 as FQNEAQ (reference sequence). This CDR3 is 16 amino acids long. The CDR3 reads CASSLGLGQGAWEQYF. The CDR3 DNA is TGTGCCAGCAGCTTAGGGTTGGGACAGGGGGCGTGGGAGCAGTACTTC.

This chain connects TRBV4-1 to TRBJ2-2, with D hard to call. The CDR3 has 14 amino acids. Germline CDR1 MGHRA, CDR2 YSYEKL. V was clipped by 4 bases and J by 9 bases, with 15 bases between them. Here the CDR3 reads CASSPAPGFRELFF. Written as DNA, the CDR3 is TGCGCCAGCAGCCCAGCTCCGGGTTTTAGGGAGCTGTTTTTT.

The chain employs TRBV2 and TRBJ2-7; 10 bases are shared with TRBD1. The CDR3 totals 13 residues. CDR1 and CDR2 (germline): SNHLY, FYNNEI. Trimming cost V 7 bases and J 3 bases; bases outside gene matches: 3. The CDR3 spells CASTGTGVYEQYF. DNA for the CDR3: TGTGCCAGCACTGGGACAGGGGTCTACGAGCAGTACTTC.

The rearrangement links TRBV2 to TRBJ2-3; 10 positions agree with TRBD2. In germline, CDR1 is SNHLY, CDR2 FYNNEI. V trimming: 6 bases; J trimming: 10 bases; junction bases outside the gene matches: 4. The CDR3 covers 12 residues. The CDR3 loop reads CASRSSGGAQYF. CDR3 nucleotide sequence: TGTGCCAGCAGATCTAGCGGGGGAGCGCAGTATTTT. Combining the CDR3 with reference TRBV2 and TRBJ2-3 gives the whole variable domain EPEVTQTPSHQVTQMGQEVILRCVPISNHLYFYWYRQILGQKVEFLVSFYNNEISEKSEIFDDQFSVERPDGSNFTLKIRSTKLEDSAMYFCASRSSGGAQYFGPGTRLTVL.

This clone was seen a few times. The genes are TRBV12-5 and TRBJ2-7; D call uncertain. This CDR3 has 12 residues. Trimming took 7 bases from V and 0 from J, leaving 7 bases between them. The germline CDR1 and CDR2 sequences are LGHNT and FRNRAP. The CDR3 DNA reads as TGTGCTAGTGCTTTCAACTCCTACGAGCAGTACTTC. It codes for CASAFNSYEQYF.

The chain has TRBV5-1 and TRBJ1-1, with D perhaps matching TRBD1 (6 bases). Trimming took 9 bases from V and 0 from J, leaving 12 bases between them. The CDR3 sequence is 13 residues long. CDR1 and CDR2 from the germline V gene are SGHRS and YFSETQ. Here the CDR3 reads CATRTEMNTEAFF. In nucleotides, the CDR3 is TGCGCCACCCGGACAGAAATGAACACTGAAGCTTTCTTT.

J is TRBJ1-5 and V is TRBV24-1; D uncertain. There are 12 residues in the CDR3. The germline V and J ends were trimmed by 3 bases and 7 bases, with 6 bases remaining between them. Germline assignment: CDR1 KGHDR and CDR2 SFDVKD. The chain's CDR3 is CATSDRGQPQHF. The CDR3 nucleotides read TGTGCCACCAGTGATCGGGGACAGCCCCAGCATTTT.

This chain links TRBV10-3 with TRBJ2-3, with 16 bases fitting TRBD2. V lost 6 bases, J lost 3 bases, and 12 bases stayed unmatched. This CDR3 region has 19 residues. Germline CDR1 ENHRY, CDR2 SYGVKD. CDR3 DNA sequence: TGTGCCATCAGCCCGGGACTAGCGGGGGGGCCGGATGGGACAGATACGCAGTATTTT. Its translation: CAISPGLAGGPDGTDTQYF.

The chain employs TRBV7-9 and TRBJ2-3; weak D call: TRBD1 (5 bases). The CDR3 is 14 residues long. Germline CDR1 and CDR2: SEHNR and FQNEAQ (reference sequence). Trimming left V 8 bases short and J 2 bases short, with 14 bases between. The CDR3 spells CASRPQGNTDTQYF. The CDR3 DNA reads TGTGCCAGCCGACCCCAGGGCAACACAGATACGCAGTATTTT.

This clone has a handful of counts. V usage is TRBV12-5 and J usage is TRBJ1-4; 9 nucleotides align to TRBD1. Trimming removed 3 bases from V and 8 bases from J; junction bases left unmatched: 13. The CDR3 sequence is 17 residues long. From germline, CDR1 is LGHNT and CDR2 FRNRAP. The CDR3 reads CASGFEQLQGALEKLFF. DNA of the CDR3: TGTGCTAGTGGTTTCGAGCAACTACAGGGGGCTTTAGAAAAACTGTTTTTT. Full variable domain (outside the CDR3, taken from reference TRBV12-5 and TRBJ1-4): DARVTQTPRHKVTEMGQEVTMRCQPILGHNTVFWYRQTMMQGLELLAYFRNRAPLDDSGMPKDRFSAEMPDATLATLKIQPSEPRDSAVYFCASGFEQLQGALEKLFFGSGTQLSVL.

The rearrangement links TRBV2 to TRBJ2-1, with 10 nucleotides matching TRBD1. After removal of 7 bases from V and 4 bases from J, the junction contained 4 bases not matched to a gene. Germline CDR1 reads SNHLY; CDR2 reads FYNNEI. This CDR3 has 14 residues. CDR3 in DNA: TGTGCCAGCAACAGACAGGGGGCTTACAATGAGCAGTTCTTC. Amino acids: CASNRQGAYNEQFF.

The chain couples TRBV5-1 to TRBJ2-7, with 9 positions matching TRBD2. With 3 bases clipped from V and 4 bases from J, the junction kept 11 bases outside the gene matches. The V gene's germline CDR1 is SGHRS and CDR2 YFSETQ. There are 16 residues in the CDR3. CDR3 in DNA: TGCGCCAGCAGCTGGAGGAGCGGGGGGCCGCTTTACGAGCAGTACTTC. Residues: CASSWRSGGPLYEQYF.

This sequence joins TRBV18 and TRBJ1-2; tentatively, D is TRBD1 (6 bases). V was shortened by 3 bases and J by 6 bases, with 20 bases between the two germline ends. Germline V gives CDR1 KGHSH, CDR2 LQKENI. The CDR3 length is 16 residues. The CDR3 nucleotides read TGTGCCAGCTCACCGGATTTAGGGACACCAGTGAATGGCTACACCTTC. It yields the protein CASSPDLGTPVNGYTF.